The 32 T cell receptor beta chains in this list originate from one sample, sequenced in a study of monozygotic twins with inflammatory bowel disease. Following a re-call of the 5' RACE reads, TCRdb has one entry per CDR3 protein and lacks DNA. Its clone listing holds 350,000 to 500,000 distinct CDR3 sequences. The specimen was blood. Source of these receptors: a human donor with ulcerative colitis or Crohn's disease, or a healthy co-twin of an affected twin (not recorded which).

The J gene is TRBJ2-1, the V gene TRBV19. CDR3 size: 15 residues. In germline, CDR1 is LNHDA, CDR2 SQIVND (reference sequence). The CDR3 spells CASSILGSSYNEQFF.

The rearrangement uses TRBV29-1 and TRBJ2-5; TCRdb proposes TRBD2, but this gene call is untestable without DNA. Looked up from germline, CDR1 is SQVTM and CDR2 is ANQGSEA. The CDR3 extends over 13 amino acids. CDR3: CSVGLMYQETQYF.

The chain combines TRBV4-1 with TRBJ2-2; TCRdb indicates TRBD1, and absent DNA this call remains unverified. CDR1 MGHRA and CDR2 YSYEKL come from the germline V gene. This CDR3 comprises 15 residues. The CDR3 is CASSQVKGGTGELFF.

CDR3 amino acids: CASSLSAALSYEQYF. V is TRBV27 and J is TRBJ2-7; no DNA is available, so the TRBD2 call from TCRdb remains unchecked. The CDR3 runs to 15 residues. CDR1 and CDR2 (germline): MNHEY, SMNVEV (reference sequence).

The V call is TRBV18, the J call TRBJ1-1; absent DNA, TCRdb's TRBD1 call cannot be checked. Germline V gene data show CDR1 as KGHSH and CDR2 as LQKENI. The CDR3 runs 16 residues. The CDR3 here is CASSRRDVQGEAEAFF.

V usage is TRBV24-1 and J usage is TRBJ2-6; TCRdb indicates TRBD2, and absent DNA this call remains unverified. Germline V CDR1 and CDR2: KGHDR, SFDVKD. The CDR3 has 16 amino acids. This CDR3 is CATSEPSPSGANVLTF.

This chain joins TRBV4-1 and TRBJ2-1; as DNA is missing, the TRBD2 call by TCRdb cannot be tested. The CDR3 has 16 amino acids. The germline V gene has CDR1 MGHRA and CDR2 YSYEKL. Here the CDR3 reads CASSQDGTSGRREQFF.

The chain recombines TRBV7-2 with TRBJ2-2; lacking DNA, the TRBD1 call made by TCRdb goes unchecked. This CDR3 comprises 15 residues. CDR1 is SGHTA and CDR2 is FQGNSA in the germline V gene. The CDR3 is CASSNDGLPGGELFF.

The chain combines TRBV5-1 with TRBJ2-3; TCRdb proposes TRBD2, but this gene call is untestable without DNA. The CDR3 covers 16 residues. Germline V gene data show CDR1 as SGHRS and CDR2 as YFSETQ. This CDR3 reads CASSFGAGGIDTTQYF.

The chain links TRBV20-1 to TRBJ2-2; the D call from TCRdb, TRBD1, cannot be confirmed without DNA. This CDR3 has 11 amino acids. Germline CDR1 is DFQATT and CDR2 is SNEGSKA (reference sequence). CDR3 region: CSAPGRGELFF.

The rearrangement uses TRBV18 and TRBJ2-1. From germline, CDR1 is KGHSH and CDR2 LQKENI. This CDR3 has 13 amino acids. The CDR3: CASSPGVEVTQFF.

Here the CDR3 reads CATSRDRIVQGREKLFF. The chain joins TRBV15 to TRBJ1-4; TCRdb picks TRBD1, but there is no DNA to check that call. The CDR3 loop spans 17 amino acids. CDR1 is LNHNV and CDR2 is YYDKDF in the germline V gene (reference sequence).

V and J are TRBV6-2 or TRBV6-3 and TRBJ2-2; the TRBD1 assignment by TCRdb is unverifiable without DNA. The germline CDR1 and CDR2 sequences are MNHEY and SVGEGT. This CDR3 contains 15 residues. CDR3 residues: CASSAERGYTGELFF.

The V and J genes are TRBV28 and TRBJ2-7; TCRdb returns TRBD2, unconfirmable since there is no DNA. CDR3 length equals 14 residues. Germline-derived CDR1 and CDR2 are MDHEN and SYDVKM. This CDR3 is CASSLGLAQYEQYF.

The J gene is TRBJ2-3, the V gene TRBV15; there is no DNA to check the TCRdb D call of TRBD2. CDR3 length equals 15 residues. Germline CDR1 reads LNHNV; CDR2 reads YYDKDF (reference sequence). This CDR3 is CATSRDVGSGDTQYF.

The gene calls are TRBV19 and TRBJ2-1; lacking DNA, the TRBD2 call made by TCRdb goes unchecked. In germline, CDR1 is LNHDA, CDR2 SQIVND (reference sequence). The CDR3 runs 16 residues. CDR3 loop: CASSPRTPHSGNEQFF.

The V gene is TRBV5-1, the J gene TRBJ2-3; TCRdb gives TRBD2 as the D gene, but with no DNA this cannot be confirmed. Germline V gene lookup returns CDR1 SGHRS and CDR2 YFSETQ. The length of the CDR3 is 15 residues. CDR3 region: CASSLDGRDGGTQYF.

The V and J genes are TRBV16 and TRBJ2-7; TCRdb picks TRBD2, but there is no DNA to check that call. The CDR3 is made up of 15 amino acids. Per the germline V gene, CDR1 is KGHSY and CDR2 is FQNENV. The CDR3 protein is CASSQSVAGGNEQYF.

V is TRBV5-1 and J is TRBJ2-7; the D call of TRBD2 rests on TCRdb alone, since no DNA is present to check it. The CDR3 spans 15 residues. Germline CDR1 SGHRS, CDR2 YFSETQ. This CDR3 reads CASSLAGGSPYEQYF.

J is TRBJ2-2 and V is TRBV4-2; the TCRdb D gene call, TRBD1, has no DNA to confirm it. Germline V gene sequence: CDR1 LGHNA, CDR2 YNFKEQ. This CDR3 comprises 16 residues. The CDR3 spells CASSLQGQQNTGELFF.

The chain couples TRBV6-1 to TRBJ1-2; TCRdb selects TRBD1, and the lack of DNA leaves this call unchecked. Germline loops: CDR1 MNHNS, CDR2 SASEGT. The CDR3 runs to 14 residues. CDR3: CASIPGTGGDGYTF.

The rearrangement links TRBV5-1 to TRBJ2-5; with no DNA, the TCRdb D assignment of TRBD2 cannot be verified. The CDR3 loop spans 15 amino acids. Germline V gives CDR1 SGHRS, CDR2 YFSETQ. CDR3 loop: CASSFPTGAEETQYF.

The chain links TRBV5-1 to TRBJ2-7. Germline loops: CDR1 SGHRS, CDR2 YFSETQ. The CDR3 spans 12 residues. The chain's CDR3 is CASSASAYEQYF.

The rearrangement joins TRBV6-5 to TRBJ2-5; TCRdb names TRBD1, which stays unverified in the absence of DNA. The CDR3 is 11 amino acids. Germline loops: CDR1 MNHEY, CDR2 SVGAGI. The CDR3 here is CASNNPGQEYF.

The chain is built from TRBV7-8 and TRBJ1-4. The germline V gene encodes CDR1 SGHVS and CDR2 FQNEAQ. This CDR3 region has 14 residues. The CDR3 sequence: CASSLSSNNEKLFF. Full variable domain (rest looked up from reference TRBV7-8 and TRBJ1-4): GAGVSQSPRYKVAKRGQDVALRCDPISGHVSLFWYQQALGQGPEFLTYFQNEAQLDKSGLPSDRFFAERPEGSVSTLKIQRTQQEDSAVYLCASSLSSNNEKLFFGSGTQLSVL.

J is TRBJ1-4 and V is TRBV12-3 or TRBV12-4; TCRdb picks TRBD1, but there is no DNA to check that call. The CDR3 runs 15 residues. CDR3 sequence: CASSLKEQGGTKLFF.

This chain uses TRBV4-1 with TRBJ1-1. Germline V gives CDR1 MGHRA, CDR2 YSYEKL. This CDR3 spans 16 amino acids. CDR3 in amino acids: CASSQENSEMNTEAFF.

V is TRBV4-3 and J is TRBJ2-6. This CDR3 is 17 amino acids long. Germline loops: CDR1 LGHNA, CDR2 YSLEER. This CDR3 reads CASSQGGQSSGANVLTF.

V is TRBV7-9 and J is TRBJ2-1; TCRdb picks TRBD2, but there is no DNA to check that call. The V gene's germline CDR1 is SEHNR and CDR2 FQNEAQ (reference sequence). The CDR3 sequence is 19 residues long. CDR3 amino acids: CASSLRTSVREGSYNEQFF.

The chain uses TRBV18 and TRBJ2-7. Germline-derived CDR1 and CDR2 are KGHSH and LQKENI. This CDR3 is 14 amino acids long. CDR3 amino acids: CASSPPDGFDEQYF.

The V call is TRBV12-3 or TRBV12-4, the J call TRBJ1-1; TCRdb outputs TRBD1, but without DNA this stays unchecked. This CDR3 is built from 16 residues. CDR3 amino acids: CASSFSGGGEDTEAFF.

The chain combines TRBV6-1 with TRBJ2-7; TCRdb's assignment of TRBD1 cannot be checked, as there is no DNA. CDR1 and CDR2 (germline): MNHNS, SASEGT. The CDR3 runs to 11 residues. CDR3 residues: CESRGPYEQYF.